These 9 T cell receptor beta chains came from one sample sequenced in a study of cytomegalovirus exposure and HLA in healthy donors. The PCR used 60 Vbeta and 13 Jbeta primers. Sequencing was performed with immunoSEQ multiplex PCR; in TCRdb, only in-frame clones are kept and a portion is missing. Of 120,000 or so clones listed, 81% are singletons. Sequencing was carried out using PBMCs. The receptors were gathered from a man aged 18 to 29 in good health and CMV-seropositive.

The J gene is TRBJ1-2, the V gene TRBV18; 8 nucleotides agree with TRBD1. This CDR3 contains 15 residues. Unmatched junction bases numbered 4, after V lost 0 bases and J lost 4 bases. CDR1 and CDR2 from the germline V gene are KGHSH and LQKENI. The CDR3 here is CASSPPDRAGYGYTF. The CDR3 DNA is TGTGCCAGCTCACCACCGGACAGGGCTGGCTATGGCTACACCTTC.

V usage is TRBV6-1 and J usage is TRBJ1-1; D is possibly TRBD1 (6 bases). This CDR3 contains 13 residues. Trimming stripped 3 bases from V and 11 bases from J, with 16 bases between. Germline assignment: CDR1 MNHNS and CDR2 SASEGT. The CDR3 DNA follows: TGTGCCAGCAGTGATTCCAGGGGCTGGACGGCTTTCTTT. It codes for CASSDSRGWTAFF.

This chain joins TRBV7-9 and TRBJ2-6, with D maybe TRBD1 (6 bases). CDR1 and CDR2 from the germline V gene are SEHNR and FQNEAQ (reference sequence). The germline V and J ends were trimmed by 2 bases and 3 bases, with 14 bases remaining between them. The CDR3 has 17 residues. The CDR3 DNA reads TGTGCCAGCAGCTTATGGGCAGGGGATTTTGGGGCCAACGTCCTGACTTTC. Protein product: CASSLWAGDFGANVLTF.

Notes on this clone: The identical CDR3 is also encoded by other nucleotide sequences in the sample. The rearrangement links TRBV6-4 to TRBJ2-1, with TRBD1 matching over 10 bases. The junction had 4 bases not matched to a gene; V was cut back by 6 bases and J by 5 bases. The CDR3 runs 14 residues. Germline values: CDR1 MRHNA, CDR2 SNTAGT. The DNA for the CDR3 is TGTGCCAGCAGGAGAGGACAGGGGGACAATGAGCAGTTCTTC. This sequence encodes CASRRGQGDNEQFF.

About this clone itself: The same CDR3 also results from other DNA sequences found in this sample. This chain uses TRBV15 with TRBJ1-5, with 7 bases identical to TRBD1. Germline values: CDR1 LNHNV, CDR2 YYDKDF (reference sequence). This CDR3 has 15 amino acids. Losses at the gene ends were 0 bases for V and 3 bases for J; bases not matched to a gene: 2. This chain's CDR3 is CATSRDRGFNQPQHF. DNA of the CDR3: TGTGCCACCAGCAGAGACAGGGGGTTCAATCAGCCCCAGCATTTT.

The CDR3 nucleotides read TGTGCCATCAGTGGATCTAGGGGGCCGTGGACTGAAGCTTTCTTT. Its protein product is CAISGSRGPWTEAFF. This sequence joins TRBV10-3 and TRBJ1-1; 7 nucleotides match TRBD1. Germline V lookup: CDR1 ENHRY, CDR2 SYGVKD. The CDR3 consists of 15 residues. V lost 4 bases and J lost 5; bases outside the gene matches: 10.

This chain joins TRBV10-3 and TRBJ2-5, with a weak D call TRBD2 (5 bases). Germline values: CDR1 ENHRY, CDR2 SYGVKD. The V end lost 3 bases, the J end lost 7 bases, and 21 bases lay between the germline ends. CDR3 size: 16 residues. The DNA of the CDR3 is TGTGCCATCAGTGACCCACTCCGGGGTTTTGCAGGGACCCAGTACTTC. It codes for CAISDPLRGFAGTQYF.

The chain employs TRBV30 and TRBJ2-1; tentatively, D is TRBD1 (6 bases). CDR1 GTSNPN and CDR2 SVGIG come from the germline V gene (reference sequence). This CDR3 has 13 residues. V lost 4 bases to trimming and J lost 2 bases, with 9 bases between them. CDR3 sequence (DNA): TGTGCCTGGACCGGGACACCCTACAATGAGCAGTTCTTC. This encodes CAWTGTPYNEQFF.

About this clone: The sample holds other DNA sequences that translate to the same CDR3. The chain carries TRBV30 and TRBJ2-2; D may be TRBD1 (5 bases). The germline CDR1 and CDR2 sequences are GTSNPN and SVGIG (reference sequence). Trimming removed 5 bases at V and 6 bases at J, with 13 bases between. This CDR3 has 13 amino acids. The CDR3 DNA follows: TGTGCCTGGGGGGCTGGAAGTCCCGGGGAGCTGTTTTTT. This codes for CAWGAGSPGELFF. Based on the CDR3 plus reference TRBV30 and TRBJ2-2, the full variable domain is SQTIHQWPATLVQPVGSPLSLECTVEGTSNPNLYWYRQAAGRGLQLLFYSVGIGQISSEVPQNLSASRPQDRQFILSSKKLLLSDSGFYLCAWGAGSPGELFFGEGSRLTVL.